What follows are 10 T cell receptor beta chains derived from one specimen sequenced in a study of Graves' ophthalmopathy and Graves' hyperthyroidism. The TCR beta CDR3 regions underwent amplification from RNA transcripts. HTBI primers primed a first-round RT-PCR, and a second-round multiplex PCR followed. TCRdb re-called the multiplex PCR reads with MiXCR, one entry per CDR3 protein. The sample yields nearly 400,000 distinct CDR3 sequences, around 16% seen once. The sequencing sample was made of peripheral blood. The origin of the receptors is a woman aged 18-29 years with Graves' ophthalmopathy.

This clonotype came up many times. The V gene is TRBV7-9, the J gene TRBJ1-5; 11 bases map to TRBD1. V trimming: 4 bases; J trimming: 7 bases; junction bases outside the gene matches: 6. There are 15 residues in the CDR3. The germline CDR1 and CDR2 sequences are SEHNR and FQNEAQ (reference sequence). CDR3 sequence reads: CASSSDRGPGQPQHF. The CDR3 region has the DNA TGTGCCAGCAGCTCGGACAGGGGGCCGGGGCAGCCCCAGCATTTT. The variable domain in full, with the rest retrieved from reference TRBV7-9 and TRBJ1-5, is DTGVSQNPRHKITKRGQNVTFRCDPISEHNRLYWYRQTLGQGPEFLTYFQNEAQLEKSRLLSDRFSAERPKGSFSTLEIQRTEQGDSAMYLCASSSDRGPGQPQHFGDGTRLSIL.

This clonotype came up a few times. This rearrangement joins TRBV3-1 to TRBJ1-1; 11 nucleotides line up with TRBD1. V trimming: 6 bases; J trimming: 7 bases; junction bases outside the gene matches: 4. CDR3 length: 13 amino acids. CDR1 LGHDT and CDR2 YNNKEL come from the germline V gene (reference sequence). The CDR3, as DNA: TGTGCCAGCAGGTGGACAGGGGGCCTTGAAGCTTTCTTT. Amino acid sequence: CASRWTGGLEAFF.

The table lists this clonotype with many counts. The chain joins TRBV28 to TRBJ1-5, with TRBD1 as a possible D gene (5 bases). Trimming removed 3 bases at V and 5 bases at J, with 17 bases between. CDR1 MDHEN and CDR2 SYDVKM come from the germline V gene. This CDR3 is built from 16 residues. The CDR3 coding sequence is TGTGCCAGCAGTTTCGGGGGAACAGGTTTTTATCAGCCCCAGCATTTT. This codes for CASSFGGTGFYQPQHF.

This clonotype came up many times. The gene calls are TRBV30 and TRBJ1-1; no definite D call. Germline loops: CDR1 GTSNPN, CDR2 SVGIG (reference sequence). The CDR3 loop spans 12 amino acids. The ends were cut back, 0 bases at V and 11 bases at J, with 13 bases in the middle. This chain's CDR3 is CAWSVPSREAFF. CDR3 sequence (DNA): TGTGCCTGGAGTGTCCCTTCCCGGGAGGCTTTCTTT.

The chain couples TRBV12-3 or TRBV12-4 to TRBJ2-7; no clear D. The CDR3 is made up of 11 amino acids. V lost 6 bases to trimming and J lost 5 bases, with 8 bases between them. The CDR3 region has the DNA TGTGCCAGCAGCCGGCAGGACGAGCAGTACTTC. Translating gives CASSRQDEQYF.

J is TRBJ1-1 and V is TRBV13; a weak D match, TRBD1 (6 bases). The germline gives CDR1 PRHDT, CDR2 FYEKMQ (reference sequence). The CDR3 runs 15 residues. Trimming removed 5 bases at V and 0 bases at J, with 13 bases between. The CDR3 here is CASSPPGHMNTEAFF. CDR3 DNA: TGTGCCAGCAGCCCACCGGGACATATGAACACTGAAGCTTTCTTT. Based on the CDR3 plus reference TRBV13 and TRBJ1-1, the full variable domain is AAGVIQSPRHLIKEKRETATLKCYPIPRHDTVYWYQQGPGQDPQFLISFYEKMQSDKGSIPDRFSAQQFSDYHSELNMSSLELGDSALYFCASSPPGHMNTEAFFGQGTRLTVV.

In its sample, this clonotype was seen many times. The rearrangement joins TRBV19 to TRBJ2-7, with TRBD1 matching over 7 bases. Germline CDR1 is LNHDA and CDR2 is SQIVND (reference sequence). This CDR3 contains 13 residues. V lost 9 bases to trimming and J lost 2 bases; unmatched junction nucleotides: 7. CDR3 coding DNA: TGTGCCAGATATTCTACAGGGGCCTACGAGCAGTACTTC. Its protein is CARYSTGAYEQYF.

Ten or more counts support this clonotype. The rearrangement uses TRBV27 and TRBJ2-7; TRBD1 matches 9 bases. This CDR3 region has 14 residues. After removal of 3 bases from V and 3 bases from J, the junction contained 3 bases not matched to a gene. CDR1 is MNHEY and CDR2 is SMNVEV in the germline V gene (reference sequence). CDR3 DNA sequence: TGTGCCAGCAGTTTGAGGGACAGGGACTACGAGCAGTACTTC. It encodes CASSLRDRDYEQYF.

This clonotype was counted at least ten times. The CDR3 nucleotides are TGTGCCAGCAGTCCAACGGACATTAGGAACACTGAAGCTTTCTTT. Translated: CASSPTDIRNTEAFF. The chain uses TRBV28 and TRBJ1-1, with D perhaps matching TRBD1 (5 bases). V was clipped by 5 bases and J by 1 base, with 14 bases between them. Germline-derived CDR1 and CDR2 are MDHEN and SYDVKM. The CDR3 extends over 15 amino acids.

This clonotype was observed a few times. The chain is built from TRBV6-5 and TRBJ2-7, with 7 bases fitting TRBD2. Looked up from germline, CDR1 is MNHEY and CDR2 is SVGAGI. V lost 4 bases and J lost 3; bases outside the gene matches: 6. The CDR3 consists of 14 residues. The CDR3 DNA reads TGTGCCAGCAGTTCGGGGGGACGAAGCTACGAGCAGTACTTC. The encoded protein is CASSSGGRSYEQYF.